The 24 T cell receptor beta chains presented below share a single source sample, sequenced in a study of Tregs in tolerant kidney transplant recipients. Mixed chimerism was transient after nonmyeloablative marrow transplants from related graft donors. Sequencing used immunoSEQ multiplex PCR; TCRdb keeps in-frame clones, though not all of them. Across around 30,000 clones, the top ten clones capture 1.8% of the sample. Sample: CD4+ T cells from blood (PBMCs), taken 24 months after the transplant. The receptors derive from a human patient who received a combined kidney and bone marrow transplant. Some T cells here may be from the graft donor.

The CDR3 region is CASTPTRTGEQFF. The part of the CDR3 DNA that was read is TGTGCCAGCACCCCTACCCGGACAGGTGAG. The V and J genes are TRBV2 and TRBJ2-1, with TRBD1 matching over 7 bases. The read ends 3 residues shy of where the CDR3 ends; the end is completed using the germline J gene. CDR1 and CDR2 from the germline V gene are SNHLY and FYNNEI. With V trimmed by 7 bases and J by 9 bases, 9 bases remained unmatched. The CDR3 contains 13 residues.

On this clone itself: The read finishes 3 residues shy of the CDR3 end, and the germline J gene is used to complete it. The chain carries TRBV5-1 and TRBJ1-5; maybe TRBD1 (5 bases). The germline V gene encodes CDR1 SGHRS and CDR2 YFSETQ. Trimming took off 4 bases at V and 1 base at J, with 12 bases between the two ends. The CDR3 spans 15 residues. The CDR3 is CASSLQGNSNQPQHF. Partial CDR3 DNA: TGCGCCAGCAGCCTTCAGGGAAACAGCAATCAGCCC.

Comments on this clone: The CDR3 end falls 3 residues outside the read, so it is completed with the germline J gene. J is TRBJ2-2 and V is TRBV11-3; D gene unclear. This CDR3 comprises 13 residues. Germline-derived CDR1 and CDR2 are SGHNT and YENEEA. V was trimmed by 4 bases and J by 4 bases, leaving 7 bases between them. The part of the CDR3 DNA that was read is TGTGCCAGCAGCTCGCCGGGCACCGGGGAG. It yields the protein CASSSPGTGE. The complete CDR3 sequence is CASSSPGTGELFF. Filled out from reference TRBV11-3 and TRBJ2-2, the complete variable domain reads EAGVVQSPRYKIIEKKQPVAFWCNPISGHNTLYWYLQNLGQGPELLIRYENEEAVDDSQLPKDRFSAERLKGVDSTLKIQPAELGDSAVYLCASSSPGTGELFFGEGSRLTVL.

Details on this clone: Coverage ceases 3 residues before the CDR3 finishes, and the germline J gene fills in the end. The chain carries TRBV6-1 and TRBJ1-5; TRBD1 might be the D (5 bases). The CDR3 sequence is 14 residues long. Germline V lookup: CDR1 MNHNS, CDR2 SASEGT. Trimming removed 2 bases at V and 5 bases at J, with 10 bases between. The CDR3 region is CASSESGGDQPQHF. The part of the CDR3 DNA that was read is TGTGCCAGCAGTGAATCGGGGGGAGATCAGCCC.

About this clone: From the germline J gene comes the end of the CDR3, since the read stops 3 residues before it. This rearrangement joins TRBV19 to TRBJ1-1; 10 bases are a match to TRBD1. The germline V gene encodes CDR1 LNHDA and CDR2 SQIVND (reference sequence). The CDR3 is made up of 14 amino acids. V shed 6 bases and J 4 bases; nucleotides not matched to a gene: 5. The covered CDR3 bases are TGTGCCAGTAGCGGGACAGGGGTAAGCACTGAA. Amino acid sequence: CASSGTGVSTE. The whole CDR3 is CASSGTGVSTEAFF.

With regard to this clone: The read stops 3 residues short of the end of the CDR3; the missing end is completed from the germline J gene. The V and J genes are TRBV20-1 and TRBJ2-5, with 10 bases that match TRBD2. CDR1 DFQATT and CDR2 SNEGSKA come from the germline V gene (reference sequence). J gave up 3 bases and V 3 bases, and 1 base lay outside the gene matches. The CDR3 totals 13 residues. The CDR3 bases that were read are TGCAGTGCTAGCACTAGCGGGAAAGAGACC. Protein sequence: CSASTSGKET. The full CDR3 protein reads CSASTSGKETQYF.

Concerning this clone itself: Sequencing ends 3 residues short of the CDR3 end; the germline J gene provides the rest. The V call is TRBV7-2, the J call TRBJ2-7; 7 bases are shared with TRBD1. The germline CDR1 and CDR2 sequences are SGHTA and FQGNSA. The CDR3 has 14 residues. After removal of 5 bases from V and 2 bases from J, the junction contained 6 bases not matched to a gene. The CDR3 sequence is CASSPDRRPYEQYF. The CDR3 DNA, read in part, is TGTGCCAGCAGCCCGGACAGGAGACCCTACGAG.

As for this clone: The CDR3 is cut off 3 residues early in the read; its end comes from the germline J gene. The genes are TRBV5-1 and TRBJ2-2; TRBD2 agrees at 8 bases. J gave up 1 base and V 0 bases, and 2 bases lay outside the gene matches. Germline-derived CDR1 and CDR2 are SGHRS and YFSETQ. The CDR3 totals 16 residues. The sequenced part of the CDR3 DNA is TGCGCCAGCAGCTTGGCCCTAGCGGGGAACACCGGGGAG. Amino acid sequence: CASSLALAGNTGE. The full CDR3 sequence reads CASSLALAGNTGELFF.

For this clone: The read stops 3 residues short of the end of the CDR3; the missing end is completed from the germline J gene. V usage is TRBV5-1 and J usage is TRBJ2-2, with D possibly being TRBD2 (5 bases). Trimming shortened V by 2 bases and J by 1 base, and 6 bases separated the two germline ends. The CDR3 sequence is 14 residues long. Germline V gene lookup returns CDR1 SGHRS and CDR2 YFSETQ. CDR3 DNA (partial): TGCGCCAGCAGCTTTGCGGGGAACACCGGGGAG. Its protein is CASSFAGNTGE. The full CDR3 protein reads CASSFAGNTGELFF.

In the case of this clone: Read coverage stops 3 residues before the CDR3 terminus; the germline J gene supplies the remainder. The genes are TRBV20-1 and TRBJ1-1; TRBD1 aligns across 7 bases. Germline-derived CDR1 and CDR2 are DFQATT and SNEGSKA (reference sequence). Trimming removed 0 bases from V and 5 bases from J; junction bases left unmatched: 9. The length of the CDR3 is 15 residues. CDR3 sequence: CSARDPWRGLTEAFF. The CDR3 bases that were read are TGCAGTGCTAGAGATCCGTGGAGGGGGCTAACTGAA.

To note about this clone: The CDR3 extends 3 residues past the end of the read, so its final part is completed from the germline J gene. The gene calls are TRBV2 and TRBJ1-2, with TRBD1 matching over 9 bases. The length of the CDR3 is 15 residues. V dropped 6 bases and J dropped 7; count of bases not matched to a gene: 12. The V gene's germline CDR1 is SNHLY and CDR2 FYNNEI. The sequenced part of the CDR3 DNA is TGTGCCAGCAGCCGACCGGGACAGGGAGGGTCTGGC. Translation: CASSRPGQGGSG. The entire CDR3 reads CASSRPGQGGSGYTF.

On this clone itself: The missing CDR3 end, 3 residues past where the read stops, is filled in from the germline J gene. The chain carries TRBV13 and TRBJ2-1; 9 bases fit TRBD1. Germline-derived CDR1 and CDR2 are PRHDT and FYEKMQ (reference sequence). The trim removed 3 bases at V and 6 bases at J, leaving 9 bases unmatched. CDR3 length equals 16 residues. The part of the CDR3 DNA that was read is TGTGCCAGCAGCTTCACAGGGGGCTTACTGTCCAATGAG. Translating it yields CASSFTGGLLSNE. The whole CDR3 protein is CASSFTGGLLSNEQFF.

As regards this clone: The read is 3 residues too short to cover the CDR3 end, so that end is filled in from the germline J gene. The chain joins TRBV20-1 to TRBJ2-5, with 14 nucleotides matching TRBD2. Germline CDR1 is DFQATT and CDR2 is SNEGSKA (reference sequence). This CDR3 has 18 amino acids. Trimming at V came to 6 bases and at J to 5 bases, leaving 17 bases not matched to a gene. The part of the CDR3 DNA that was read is TGCAGTGCCTCGAGCCCCCGGGGGACTAGCGGGAGACTGGAGACC. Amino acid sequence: CSASSPRGTSGRLET. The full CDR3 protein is CSASSPRGTSGRLETQYF.

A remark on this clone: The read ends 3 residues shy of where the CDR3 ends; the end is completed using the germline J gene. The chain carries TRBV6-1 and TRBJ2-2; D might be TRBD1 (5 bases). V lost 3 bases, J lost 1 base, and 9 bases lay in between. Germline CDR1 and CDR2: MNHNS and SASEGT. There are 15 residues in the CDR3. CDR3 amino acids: CASSDSDRNTGELFF. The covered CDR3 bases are TGTGCCAGCAGTGACAGCGACAGGAACACCGGGGAG.

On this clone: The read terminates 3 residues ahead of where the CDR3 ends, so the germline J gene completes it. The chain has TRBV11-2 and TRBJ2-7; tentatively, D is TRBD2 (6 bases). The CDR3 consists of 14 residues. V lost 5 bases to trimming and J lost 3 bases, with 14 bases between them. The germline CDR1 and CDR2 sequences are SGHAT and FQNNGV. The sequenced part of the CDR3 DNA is TGTGCCAGCAGCCCTACGGGACTCAACTACGAG. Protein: CASSPTGLNYE. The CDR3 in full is CASSPTGLNYEQYF.

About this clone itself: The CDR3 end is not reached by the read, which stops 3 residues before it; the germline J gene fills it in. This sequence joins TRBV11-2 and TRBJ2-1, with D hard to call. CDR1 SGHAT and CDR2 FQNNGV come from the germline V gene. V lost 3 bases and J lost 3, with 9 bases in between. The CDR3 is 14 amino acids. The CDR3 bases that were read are TGTGCCAGCAGCTTGGGCGCCAACTACAATGAG. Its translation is CASSLGANYNE. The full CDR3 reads CASSLGANYNEQFF. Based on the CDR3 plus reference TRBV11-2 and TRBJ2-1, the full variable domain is EAGVAQSPRYKIIEKRQSVAFWCNPISGHATLYWYQQILGQGPKLLIQFQNNGVVDDSQLPKDRFSAERLKGVDSTLKIQPAKLEDSAVYLCASSLGANYNEQFFGPGTRLTVL.

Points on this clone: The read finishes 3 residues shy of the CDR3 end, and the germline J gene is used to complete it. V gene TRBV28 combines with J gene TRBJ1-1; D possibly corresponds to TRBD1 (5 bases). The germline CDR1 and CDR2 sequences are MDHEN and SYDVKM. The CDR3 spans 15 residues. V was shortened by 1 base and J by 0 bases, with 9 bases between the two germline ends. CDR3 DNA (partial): TGTGCCAGCAGTTTATTCCGACAGCTGAACACTGAA. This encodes CASSLFRQLNTE. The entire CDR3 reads CASSLFRQLNTEAFF. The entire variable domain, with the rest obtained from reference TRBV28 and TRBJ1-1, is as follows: DVKVTQSSRYLVKRTGEKVFLECVQDMDHENMFWYRQDPGLGLRLIYFSYDVKMKEKGDIPEGYSVSREKKERFSLILESASTNQTSMYLCASSLFRQLNTEAFFGQGTRLTVV.

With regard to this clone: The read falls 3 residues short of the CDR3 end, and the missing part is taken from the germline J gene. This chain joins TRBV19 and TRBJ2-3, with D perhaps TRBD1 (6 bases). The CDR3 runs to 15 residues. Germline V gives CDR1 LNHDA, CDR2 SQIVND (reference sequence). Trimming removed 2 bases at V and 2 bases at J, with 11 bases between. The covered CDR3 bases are TGTGCCAGTAGTATATCAGGGGAAATCACAGATACG. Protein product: CASSISGEITDT. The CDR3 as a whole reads CASSISGEITDTQYF.

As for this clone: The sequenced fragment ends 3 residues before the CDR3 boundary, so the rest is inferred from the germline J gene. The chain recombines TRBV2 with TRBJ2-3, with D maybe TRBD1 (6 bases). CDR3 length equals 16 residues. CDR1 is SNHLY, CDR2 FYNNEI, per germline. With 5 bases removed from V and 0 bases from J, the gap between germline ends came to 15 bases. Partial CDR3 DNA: TGTGCCAGCAGTCTCCGGGACACCACTAGCACAGATACG. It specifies CASSLRDTTSTDT. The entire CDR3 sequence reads CASSLRDTTSTDTQYF.

The CDR3: CSARAVDRESYNEQFF. The DNA read from the CDR3 is TGCAGTGCTAGAGCTGTAGACAGGGAAAGCTACAATGAG. This chain connects TRBV20-1 to TRBJ2-1, with 7 bases fitting TRBD1. The CDR3 end falls 3 residues outside the read, so it is completed with the germline J gene. Looked up from germline, CDR1 is DFQATT and CDR2 is SNEGSKA (reference sequence). This CDR3 contains 16 residues. Germline trimming cut 1 base from V and 3 bases from J; bases unmatched to any gene: 9.

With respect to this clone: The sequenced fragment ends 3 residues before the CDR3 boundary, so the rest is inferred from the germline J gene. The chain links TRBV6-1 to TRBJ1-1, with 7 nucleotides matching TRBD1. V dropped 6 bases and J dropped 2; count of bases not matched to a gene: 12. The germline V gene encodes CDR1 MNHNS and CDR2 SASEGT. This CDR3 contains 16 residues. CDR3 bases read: TGTGCCAGCAGAGAATGGAAACAGGGGCGTAACACTGAA. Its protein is CASREWKQGRNTE. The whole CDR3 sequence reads CASREWKQGRNTEAFF.

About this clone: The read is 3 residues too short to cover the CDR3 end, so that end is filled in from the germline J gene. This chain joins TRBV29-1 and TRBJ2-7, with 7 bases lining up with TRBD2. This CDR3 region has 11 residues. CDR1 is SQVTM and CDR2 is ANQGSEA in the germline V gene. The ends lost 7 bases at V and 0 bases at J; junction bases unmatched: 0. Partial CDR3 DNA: TGCAGCGCTAGCGGCTCCTACGAG. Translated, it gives CSASGSYE. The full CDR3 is CSASGSYEQYF.

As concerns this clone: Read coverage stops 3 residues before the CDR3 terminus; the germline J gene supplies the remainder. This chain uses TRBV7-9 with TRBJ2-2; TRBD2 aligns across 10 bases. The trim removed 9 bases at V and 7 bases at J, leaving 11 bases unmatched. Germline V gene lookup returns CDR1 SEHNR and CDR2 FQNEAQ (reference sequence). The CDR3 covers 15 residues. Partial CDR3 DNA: TGTGCCAGTCATATAGCGGGAGGACCCCGCGGGGAG. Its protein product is CASHIAGGPRGE. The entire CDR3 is CASHIAGGPRGELFF.

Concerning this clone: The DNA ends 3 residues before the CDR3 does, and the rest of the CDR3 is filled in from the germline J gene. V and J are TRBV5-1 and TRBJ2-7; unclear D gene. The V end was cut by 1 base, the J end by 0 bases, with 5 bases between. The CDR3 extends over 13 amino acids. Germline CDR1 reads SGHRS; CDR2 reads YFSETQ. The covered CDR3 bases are TGCGCCAGCAGCTTGCGTCTCTCCTACGAG. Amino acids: CASSLRLSYE. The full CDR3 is CASSLRLSYEQYF.